These T cell receptor beta chains were read from a single sample in a study of shared clonotypes between healthy human individuals. Generated by immunoSEQ multiplex PCR, the TCRdb table keeps only in-frame clones and is missing some. The table has 2 million to 2.5 million clones, 85% to 95% seen once. Material for sequencing was naive CD8+ T cells from PBMCs. The receptors stem from a man in his late teens or twenties in good health. Some clones in this sample may be carry-over from other donors' samples. Both conserved end residues are part of each CDR3. Fields, in order: V gene, clone size, D gene, CDR3 length, J gene, CDR3 protein, CDR3 DNA. The D gene is left open where the match is weak. The size entry is marked missing in some rows and otherwise reads once, few, many or a size class.

V: TRBV9
size: NA
D: NA
length: 15
J: TRBJ1-4
CDR3: CASSVGNPFDEKLFF
DNA: TGTGCCAGCAGCGTAGGAAACCCGTTTGATGAAAAACTGTTTTTT

V: TRBV4-3
size: NA
D: NA
length: 17
J: TRBJ1-1
CDR3: CASSQDHKLIKNTEAFF
DNA: TGCGCCAGCAGCCAAGATCATAAGCTTATCAAGAACACTGAAGCTTTCTTT

V: TRBV27
size: NA
D: TRBD2
length: 16
J: TRBJ2-3
CDR3: CASSSTIAGLGDTQYF
DNA: TGTGCCAGCAGTTCCACCATAGCGGGACTAGGAGATACGCAGTATTTT

V: TRBV4-1
size: once
D: TRBD2
length: 17
J: TRBJ2-1
CDR3: CASSTQRGGFAPTEQFF
DNA: TGCGCCAGCAGCACTCAACGGGGAGGGTTCGCCCCCACTGAGCAGTTCTTC

V: TRBV5-1
size: NA
D: NA
length: 16
J: TRBJ2-7
CDR3: CASSPTRDTLSYEQYF
DNA: TGCGCCAGCAGCCCGACTCGGGACACCCTATCCTACGAGCAGTACTTC

V: TRBV15
size: NA
D: NA
length: 15
J: TRBJ1-4
CDR3: CATSRGETALVKLFF
DNA: TGTGCCACCAGCAGAGGTGAAACAGCCCTCGTAAAACTGTTTTTT

V: TRBV5-4
size: NA
D: TRBD1
length: 13
J: TRBJ1-1
CDR3: CASSFQGGTEAFF
DNA: TGTGCCAGCAGCTTCCAGGGGGGCACTGAAGCTTTCTTT

V: TRBV7-6
size: once
D: TRBD2
length: 18
J: TRBJ2-1
CDR3: CASSSFPVLAGGPGEQFF
DNA: TGTGCCAGCAGCTCCTTCCCCGTCCTAGCGGGAGGCCCGGGTGAGCAGTTCTTC

V: TRBV5-8
size: NA
D: NA
length: 14
J: TRBJ2-6
CDR3: CASSFGAGANVLTF
DNA: TGTGCCAGCAGCTTCGGGGCCGGGGCCAACGTCCTGACTTTC

V: TRBV2
size: NA
D: TRBD2
length: 15
J: TRBJ2-1
CDR3: CASSGSGAAYNEQFF
DNA: TGTGCCAGCAGCGGTAGCGGGGCTGCCTACAATGAGCAGTTCTTC

V: TRBV29-1
size: NA
D: NA
length: 12
J: TRBJ1-1
CDR3: CSVGGVGAEAFF
DNA: TGCAGCGTTGGCGGGGTCGGGGCTGAAGCTTTCTTT

V: TRBV27
size: NA
D: TRBD1
length: 15
J: TRBJ1-5
CDR3: CASSSDRGGNQPQHF
DNA: TGTGCCAGCAGTTCGGACAGGGGAGGCAATCAGCCCCAGCATTTT

V: TRBV27
size: NA
D: TRBD2
length: 14
J: TRBJ2-7
CDR3: CASSGLAGAYEQYF
DNA: TGTGCCAGCAGTGGACTAGCGGGAGCCTACGAGCAGTACTTC

V: TRBV19
size: once
D: NA
length: 14
J: TRBJ2-2
CDR3: CASQGHSDTGELFF
DNA: TGTGCCAGCCAAGGTCATTCCGACACCGGGGAGCTGTTTTTT

V: TRBV5-6
size: NA
D: NA
length: 15
J: TRBJ1-4
CDR3: CASSSSGTINEKLFF
DNA: TGTGCCAGCAGCTCATCCGGGACGATTAATGAAAAACTGTTTTTT

V: TRBV7-2
size: NA
D: TRBD2
length: 16
J: TRBJ2-7
CDR3: CASSPRTSGRAHEQYF
DNA: TGTGCCAGCAGCCCAAGGACTAGCGGGAGGGCCCACGAGCAGTACTTC

V: TRBV28
size: NA
D: TRBD1
length: 14
J: TRBJ1-2
CDR3: CASSLSGTAYGYTF
DNA: TGTGCCAGCAGTTTATCCGGGACAGCCTATGGCTACACCTTC

V: TRBV28
size: NA
D: TRBD2
length: 17
J: TRBJ2-1
CDR3: CASSYDRGTSGVNEQFF
DNA: TGTGCCAGCAGTTATGACCGCGGGACTAGCGGGGTCAATGAGCAGTTCTTC

V: TRBV19
size: NA
D: NA
length: 14
J: TRBJ2-4
CDR3: CASSIRVSKDIQYF
DNA: TGTGCCAGTAGTATCCGGGTTTCCAAGGACATTCAGTACTTC

V: TRBV9
size: NA
D: TRBD2
length: 16
J: TRBJ2-7
CDR3: CASSLGTSGNHYEQYF
DNA: TGTGCCAGCAGCCTAGGGACTAGCGGAAACCACTACGAGCAGTACTTC

V: TRBV27
size: NA
D: NA
length: 13
J: TRBJ2-1
CDR3: CASSLARSNEQFF
DNA: TGTGCCAGCAGTTTGGCTAGGTCCAATGAGCAGTTCTTC

V: TRBV29-1
size: once
D: NA
length: 13
J: TRBJ2-1
CDR3: CSVVDWTYNEQFF
DNA: TGCAGCGTCGTGGACTGGACGTACAATGAGCAGTTCTTC

V: TRBV4-3
size: NA
D: NA
length: 16
J: TRBJ2-1
CDR3: CASSQETAAGYNEQFF
DNA: TGCGCCAGCAGCCAAGAGACGGCCGCGGGATACAATGAGCAGTTCTTC

V: TRBV19
size: NA
D: NA
length: 13
J: TRBJ1-1
CDR3: CASSAPGGSEAFF
DNA: TGTGCCAGTAGTGCCCCGGGGGGCTCAGAAGCTTTCTTT

V: TRBV29-1
size: NA
D: TRBD2
length: 15
J: TRBJ2-7
CDR3: CSVGLLSGRFYEQYF
DNA: TGCAGCGTTGGTCTACTTAGCGGGAGATTTTACGAGCAGTACTTC

V: TRBV4-1
size: NA
D: NA
length: 16
J: TRBJ2-1
CDR3: CASTPLAEPSYNEQFF
DNA: TGCGCCAGCACCCCCCTCGCGGAGCCCTCCTACAATGAGCAGTTCTTC